The clone carrying this T cell receptor (beta chain) was counted a single time. These data belong to a study of T cells after yellow fever vaccination. The length of the CDR3 is 15 residues. Germline V gene lookup returns CDR1 LNHDA and CDR2 SQIVND (reference sequence). UMIs and a universal primer site were added when TCR cDNA was made by 5'RACE template switching. TCRdb reprocessed the 5' RACE reads via MiXCR and lists one record per CDR3 protein. Found here are 550,000 to 750,000 distinct CDR3 sequences, roughly 13% of them singletons; the top ten hold around 15%. The sequencing here drew on PBMCs, taken on the day of the yellow fever booster vaccination. V and J are TRBV19 and TRBJ2-3; weak D call: TRBD1 (5 bases). The J call could be wrong; TRBJ1-5 is a better fit for the DNA end. This receptor was obtained from a man younger than 45 who received the YFV17D yellow fever vaccine. The CDR3 DNA sequence: TGTGCCAGTAGTATCCGGACACAAGTCACAGATACGCAGCATTTT. Translation gives CASSIRTQVTDTQHF.